These 21 T cell receptor beta chains were sequenced from one sample in a study of vaccination and CD4 T cells after COVID-19. Scientists ran DNA taken from cultured CD4+ T cells through the Oncomine TCR Beta short-read assay for sequencing. TCRdb ran MiXCR on the PCR reads and lists one entry per CDR3 protein. The sample records under 25,000 distinct CDR3 sequences, approximately 40% being singletons. Their antigens remain unidentified. The treatment denotes: roughly 11-day PBMC culture with coronavirus spike peptide pools or control peptides (ViraFEST assay). The starting material was CD4+ T cells from blood, cultured in vitro, obtained after SARS-CoV-2 vaccination. The receptor source for this set is a human donor who had recovered from COVID-19.

The CDR3 loop reads CASMGQGTYQPQHF. The DNA of the CDR3 is TGTGCCAGCATGGGACAGGGAACATACCAGCCCCAGCATTTT. The V gene is TRBV28, the J gene TRBJ1-5; 9 nucleotides match TRBD1. This CDR3 comprises 14 residues. Germline lookup yields CDR1 MDHEN and CDR2 SYDVKM. J gave up 7 bases and V 7 bases, and 8 bases lay outside the gene matches.

The chain combines TRBV12-3 or TRBV12-4 with TRBJ2-7, with D maybe TRBD1 (5 bases). This CDR3 is 13 amino acids long. Trimming took off 6 bases at V and 4 bases at J, with 13 bases between the two ends. CDR3 nucleotides: TGTGCCAGCAGCCCTAGGGGTCTATACGAGCAGTACTTC. Its protein is CASSPRGLYEQYF.

J is TRBJ2-3 and V is TRBV5-4; tentative D call: TRBD1 (5 bases). The V end lost 1 base, the J end lost 4 bases, and 7 bases lay between the germline ends. Germline V gene lookup returns CDR1 SGHNT and CDR2 YYREEE (reference sequence). This CDR3 is built from 13 residues. The CDR3: CASSLSGPDTQYF. The DNA for the CDR3 is TGTGCCAGCAGCTTGTCAGGGCCAGATACGCAGTATTTT.

This clonotype was seen a handful of times. The rearrangement joins TRBV19 to TRBJ1-5; possibly TRBD1 for D (6 bases). Trimming took 7 bases from V and 4 from J, leaving 11 bases between them. The CDR3 sequence is 13 residues long. Germline loops: CDR1 LNHDA, CDR2 SQIVND (reference sequence). CDR3 sequence: CASTGTHNQPQHF. For the CDR3, the DNA is TGTGCCAGTACTGGGACACATAATCAGCCCCAGCATTTT. Together with reference TRBV19 and TRBJ1-5, the CDR3 gives the full variable domain: DGGITQSPKYLFRKEGQNVTLSCEQNLNHDAMYWYRQDPGQGLRLIYYSQIVNDFQKGDIAEGYSVSREKKESFPLTVTSAQKNPTAFYLCASTGTHNQPQHFGDGTRLSIL.

This clonotype has only a few counts. The chain is built from TRBV7-9 and TRBJ2-5; D unresolved. The CDR3 is 13 amino acids. The germline V and J ends were trimmed by 5 bases and 2 bases, with 9 bases remaining between them. Germline V CDR1 and CDR2: SEHNR, FQNEAQ (reference sequence). The CDR3 reads CASSLGGQETQYF. The DNA of the CDR3 is TGTGCCAGCAGCCTAGGTGGTCAAGAGACCCAGTACTTC.

The chain employs TRBV6-1 and TRBJ1-1; D may be TRBD1 (5 bases). CDR3 length: 14 amino acids. V lost 6 bases to trimming and J lost 5 bases, with 16 bases between them. CDR1 and CDR2 from the germline V gene are MNHNS and SASEGT. The CDR3 here is CASRPPVEGTEAFF. Written as DNA, the CDR3 is TGTGCCAGCAGACCCCCTGTAGAGGGGACTGAAGCTTTCTTT.

The CDR3 DNA reads TGTGCCAGCAGTGGACCGGGACTAGCGGTAGCGCAGTATTTT. Translation: CASSGPGLAVAQYF. This chain connects TRBV28 to TRBJ2-3; 11 bases are shared with TRBD2. Germline loops: CDR1 MDHEN, CDR2 SYDVKM. V was clipped by 5 bases and J by 10 bases; unmatched bases: 8. The CDR3 loop spans 14 amino acids.

This clonotype qualifies as large. V is TRBV5-5 and J is TRBJ1-6; D unclear. The germline V and J ends were trimmed by 0 bases and 3 bases, with 7 bases remaining between them. Germline values: CDR1 SGHKS, CDR2 YYEKEE (reference sequence). The CDR3 loop spans 15 amino acids. This CDR3 is CASSLAPGYNSPLHF. For the CDR3, the DNA is TGTGCCAGCAGCTTGGCGCCAGGCTATAATTCACCCCTCCACTTT.

The chain joins TRBV2 to TRBJ2-5; D unclear. CDR1 SNHLY and CDR2 FYNNEI come from the germline V gene. The CDR3 has 12 amino acids. V lost 7 bases, J lost 2 bases, and 8 bases lay in between. CDR3 amino acids: CASNGAQETQYF. The CDR3 DNA reads as TGTGCCAGCAACGGAGCGCAAGAGACCCAGTACTTC.

The chain uses TRBV20-1 and TRBJ1-5; the D is unclear. Germline V CDR1 and CDR2: DFQATT, SNEGSKA (reference sequence). The CDR3 consists of 12 residues. V lost 5 bases and J lost 6, with 11 bases in between. CDR3 in amino acids: CSAWNWGQPQHF. In DNA, the CDR3 is TGCAGTGCTTGGAACTGGGGTCAGCCCCAGCATTTT.

The chain is built from TRBV5-6 and TRBJ1-2, with D possibly matching TRBD1 (5 bases). V shed 3 bases and J shed 8 bases, with 20 bases lying between them. Germline V gene data show CDR1 as SGHDT and CDR2 as YYEEEE. CDR3 length equals 15 residues. The CDR3 nucleotides are TGTGCCAGCAGCTGGCCGGGAGAGGGGCCGGGGGGCTACACCTTC. Its protein product is CASSWPGEGPGGYTF.

This clonotype was observed a handful of times. V and J are TRBV19 and TRBJ2-7; D is possibly TRBD1 (5 bases). From germline, CDR1 is LNHDA and CDR2 SQIVND (reference sequence). The CDR3 runs 13 residues. V lost 5 bases to trimming and J lost 4 bases, with 12 bases between them. CDR3 sequence reads: CASSAAGSYEQYF. The CDR3 bases are TGTGCCAGTAGTGCCGCAGGGTCTTACGAGCAGTACTTC.

In its sample, this clonotype was seen a few times. V usage is TRBV11-3 and J usage is TRBJ1-2, with 8 bases identical to TRBD1. The CDR3 has 15 amino acids. The trim removed 1 base at V and 8 bases at J, leaving 9 bases unmatched. The V gene's germline CDR1 is SGHNT and CDR2 YENEEA. This CDR3 is CASSLGGRGRRGYTF. The CDR3 DNA reads as TGTGCCAGCAGCTTAGGGGGCAGGGGGCGTCGAGGCTACACCTTC.

The gene calls are TRBV19 and TRBJ2-7, with a weak D call TRBD1 (6 bases). Looked up from germline, CDR1 is LNHDA and CDR2 is SQIVND (reference sequence). The V and J ends lost 6 bases and 1 base respectively, with 13 bases between them. The CDR3 consists of 14 residues. In DNA, the CDR3 is TGTGCCAGTAGCACCGACAGGAGTTCCTACGAGCAGTACTTC. This translates into CASSTDRSSYEQYF.

The chain couples TRBV6-5 to TRBJ1-6; no clear D. V was trimmed by 2 bases and J by 10 bases, leaving 12 bases between them. Germline loops: CDR1 MNHEY, CDR2 SVGAGI. This CDR3 comprises 14 residues. CDR3 amino acids: CASSYRGDQSPLHF. DNA for the CDR3: TGTGCCAGCAGTTACCGCGGGGATCAATCACCCCTCCACTTT.

This clonotype was counted a few times. The chain uses TRBV20-1 and TRBJ1-2; D gene unclear. V gave up 3 bases and J gave up 2 bases, with 7 bases separating them. Germline loops: CDR1 DFQATT, CDR2 SNEGSKA (reference sequence). CDR3 length: 12 amino acids. The CDR3 sequence: CSASSENYGYTF. DNA for the CDR3: TGCAGTGCTAGCTCGGAGAACTATGGCTACACCTTC.

Points on this clonotype: A read error may produce the germline difference seen at one junction end. The V gene is TRBV7-9, the J gene TRBJ1-3, with no clear D. Germline V gene sequence: CDR1 SEHNR, CDR2 FQNEAQ (reference sequence). The CDR3 is 15 amino acids. As DNA, the CDR3 is TGTGCCAGCAGCTTAGCGCTTACCTCTGGAAACGCCATATATTTT. As protein: CASSLALTSGNAIYF.

The table lists this clonotype with a few counts. The chain carries TRBV20-1 and TRBJ1-2; 7 positions match TRBD1. CDR1 is DFQATT and CDR2 is SNEGSKA in the germline V gene (reference sequence). V gave up 6 bases and J gave up 8 bases; unmatched junction bases: 12. This CDR3 is 13 amino acids long. CDR3 sequence (DNA): TGCAGTGCGCCTAGCAGGGGGAATGGCGGCTACACCTTC. It translates to CSAPSRGNGGYTF.

The sample holds a few counts of this clonotype. The J gene is TRBJ2-5, the V gene TRBV7-3, with 8 bases that match TRBD2. Per the germline V gene, CDR1 is SGHTA and CDR2 is FQGTGA. The CDR3 extends over 14 amino acids. V lost 3 bases and J lost 4; bases outside the gene matches: 4. The CDR3 DNA reads TGTGCCAGCAGCTTGGGGACTAGACGAGAGACCCAGTACTTC. Its translation: CASSLGTRRETQYF.

V usage is TRBV7-9 and J usage is TRBJ2-5; 14 bases agree with TRBD2. Germline CDR1 and CDR2: SEHNR and FQNEAQ (reference sequence). J was trimmed by 7 bases and V by 1 base; bases with no gene match: 11. The CDR3 is 18 amino acids. CDR3 sequence: CASSLEIRGLAGVGTQYF. CDR3 sequence (DNA): TGTGCCAGCAGCTTAGAGATCCGGGGACTAGCGGGAGTGGGGACCCAGTACTTC.

The chain recombines TRBV6-1 with TRBJ2-1, with D unclear. CDR3 length equals 15 residues. The germline V and J ends were trimmed by 7 bases and 0 bases, with 13 bases remaining between them. Germline CDR1 and CDR2: MNHNS and SASEGT. CDR3 DNA: TGTGCCAGCACCCCTGTACAGAGCTCCTACAATGAGCAGTTCTTC. Protein product: CASTPVQSSYNEQFF.